This T cell receptor beta chain was identified in a study of blood T cell repertoires in COVID-19. Study members were between about 18 and 95 years old and lived in 24 US regions. Cohorts were determined from participant-reported clinical history. The authors' processing: Estimation of nucleated cell counts relied on the amplification of reference gene primers. The table came from immunoSEQ multiplex PCR; TCRdb's copy has only in-frame clones and leaves some out. V, J and clone size are taken as reported in that table, and D and trimming were inferred from the DNA itself. Of around 340,000 clones in the sample, more than 70% are singletons; the top ten hold just over 1%. V lost 0 bases and J 0 bases, leaving 6 bases between the germline ends. CDR3 size: 15 residues. Germline lookup yields CDR1 WSHSY and CDR2 SAAADI.

This TCR was sampled from a woman younger than 45 who had been exposed to COVID-19. This chain links TRBV10-2 with TRBJ2-1, with D perhaps matching TRBD2 (6 bases). The sample taken for sequencing was PBMCs or T cells enriched from blood (not recorded which). The chain's CDR3 is CASSESGGSYNEQFF. Here the CDR3 DNA reads TGCGCCAGCAGTGAGTCGGGGGGCTCCTACAATGAGCAGTTCTTC.